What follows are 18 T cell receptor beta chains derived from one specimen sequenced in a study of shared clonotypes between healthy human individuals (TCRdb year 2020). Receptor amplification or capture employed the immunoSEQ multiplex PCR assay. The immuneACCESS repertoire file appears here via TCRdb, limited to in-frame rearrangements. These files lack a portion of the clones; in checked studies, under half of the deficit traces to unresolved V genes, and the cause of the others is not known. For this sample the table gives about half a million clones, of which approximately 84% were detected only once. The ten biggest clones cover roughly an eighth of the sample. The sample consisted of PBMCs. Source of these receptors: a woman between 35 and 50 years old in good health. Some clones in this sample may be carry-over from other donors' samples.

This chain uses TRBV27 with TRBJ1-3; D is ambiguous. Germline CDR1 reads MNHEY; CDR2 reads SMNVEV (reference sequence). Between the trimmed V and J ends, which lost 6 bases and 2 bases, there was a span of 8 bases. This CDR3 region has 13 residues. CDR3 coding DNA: TGTGCCAGCAGGGCGAGCCCTGGAAACACCATATATTTT. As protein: CASRASPGNTIYF.

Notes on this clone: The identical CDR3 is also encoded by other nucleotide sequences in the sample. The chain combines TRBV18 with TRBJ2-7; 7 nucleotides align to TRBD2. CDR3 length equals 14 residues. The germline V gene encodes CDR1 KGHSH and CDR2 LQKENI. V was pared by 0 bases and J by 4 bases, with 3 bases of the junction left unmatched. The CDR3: CASSPPGLPYEQYF. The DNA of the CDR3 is TGTGCCAGCTCACCACCGGGACTACCATACGAGCAGTACTTC.

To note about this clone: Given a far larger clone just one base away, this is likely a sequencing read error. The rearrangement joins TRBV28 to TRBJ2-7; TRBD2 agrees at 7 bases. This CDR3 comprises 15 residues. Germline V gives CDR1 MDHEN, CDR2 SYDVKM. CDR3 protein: CASSPGTNLLYAQYF. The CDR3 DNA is TGTGCCAGCAGTCCCGGGACTAATCTTCTCTACGCGCAGTACTTC.

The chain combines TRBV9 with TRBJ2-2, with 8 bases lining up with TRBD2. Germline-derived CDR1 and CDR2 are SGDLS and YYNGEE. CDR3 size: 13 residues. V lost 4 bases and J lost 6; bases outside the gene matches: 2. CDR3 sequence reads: CASSWREAGELFF. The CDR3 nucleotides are TGTGCCAGCAGCTGGCGGGAGGCCGGGGAGCTGTTTTTT.

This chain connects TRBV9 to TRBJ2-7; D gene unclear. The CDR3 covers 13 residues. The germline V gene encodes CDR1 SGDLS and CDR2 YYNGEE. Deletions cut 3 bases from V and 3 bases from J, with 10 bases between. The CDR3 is CASSGQGRYEQYF. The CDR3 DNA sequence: TGTGCCAGCAGCGGCCAAGGACGCTACGAGCAGTACTTC.

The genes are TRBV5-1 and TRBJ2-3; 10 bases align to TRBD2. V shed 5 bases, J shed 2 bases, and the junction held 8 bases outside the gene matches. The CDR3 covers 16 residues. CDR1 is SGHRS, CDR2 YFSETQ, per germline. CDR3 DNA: TGCGCCAGCAGATCCAGGACTAGCGGACCCACAGATACGCAGTATTTT. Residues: CASRSRTSGPTDTQYF.

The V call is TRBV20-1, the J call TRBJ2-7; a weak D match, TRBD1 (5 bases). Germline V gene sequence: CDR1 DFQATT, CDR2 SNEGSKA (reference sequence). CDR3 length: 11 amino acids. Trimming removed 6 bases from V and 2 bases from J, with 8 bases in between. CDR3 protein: CSAYRTYEQYF. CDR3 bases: TGCAGTGCCTACAGGACCTACGAGCAGTACTTC.

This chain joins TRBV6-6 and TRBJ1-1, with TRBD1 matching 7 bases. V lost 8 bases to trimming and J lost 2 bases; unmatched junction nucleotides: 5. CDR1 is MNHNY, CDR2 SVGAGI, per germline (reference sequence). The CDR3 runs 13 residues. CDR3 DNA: TGTGCCAGCGGTAACAGGGGAAACACTGAAGCTTTCTTT. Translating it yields CASGNRGNTEAFF.

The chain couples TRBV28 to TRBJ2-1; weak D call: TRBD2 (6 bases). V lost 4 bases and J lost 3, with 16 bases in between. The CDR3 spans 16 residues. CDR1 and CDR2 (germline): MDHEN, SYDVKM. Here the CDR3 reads CASSSISGSHYNEQFF. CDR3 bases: TGTGCCAGCAGTTCGATTAGCGGATCACACTACAATGAGCAGTTCTTC.

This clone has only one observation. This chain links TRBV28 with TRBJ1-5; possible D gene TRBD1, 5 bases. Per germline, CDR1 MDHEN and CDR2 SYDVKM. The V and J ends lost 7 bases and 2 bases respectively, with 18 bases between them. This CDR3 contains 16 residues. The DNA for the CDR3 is TGTGCCAGCACTAAGGCGGTGGGAGGGGGCAATCAGCCCCAGCATTTT. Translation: CASTKAVGGGNQPQHF.

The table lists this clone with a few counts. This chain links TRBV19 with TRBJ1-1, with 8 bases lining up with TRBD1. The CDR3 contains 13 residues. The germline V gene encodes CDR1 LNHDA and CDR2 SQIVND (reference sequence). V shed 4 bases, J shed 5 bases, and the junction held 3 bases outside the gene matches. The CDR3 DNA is TGTGCCAGTAGTACGAGGACAGGGACTGAAGCTTTCTTT. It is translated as CASSTRTGTEAFF.

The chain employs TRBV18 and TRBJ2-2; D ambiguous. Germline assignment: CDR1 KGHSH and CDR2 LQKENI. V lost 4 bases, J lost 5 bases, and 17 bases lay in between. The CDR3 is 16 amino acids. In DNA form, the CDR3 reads TGTGCCAGCTCACGAGCTCTAGACGGTAGAACCGGGGAGCTGTTTTTT. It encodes CASSRALDGRTGELFF.

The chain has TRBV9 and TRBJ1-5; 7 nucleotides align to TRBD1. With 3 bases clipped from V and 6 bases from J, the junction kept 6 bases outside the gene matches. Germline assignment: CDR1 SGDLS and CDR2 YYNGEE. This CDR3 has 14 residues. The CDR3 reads CASSAQGDGQPQHF. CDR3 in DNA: TGTGCCAGCAGCGCGCAGGGGGATGGTCAGCCCCAGCATTTT.

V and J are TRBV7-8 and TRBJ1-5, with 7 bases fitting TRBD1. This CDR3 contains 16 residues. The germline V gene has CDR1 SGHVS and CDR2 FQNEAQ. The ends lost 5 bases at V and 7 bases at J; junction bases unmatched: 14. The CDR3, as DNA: TGTGCCAGCAGCACGGGGACAGCCCTGTCCCACCAGCCCCAGCATTTT. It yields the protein CASSTGTALSHQPQHF.

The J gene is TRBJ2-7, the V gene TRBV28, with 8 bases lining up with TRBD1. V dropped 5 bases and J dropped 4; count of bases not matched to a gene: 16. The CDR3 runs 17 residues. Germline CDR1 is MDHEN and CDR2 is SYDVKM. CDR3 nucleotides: TGTGCCAGCAGTCCCAGGGGGCGCGCGTTTATCTCGTACGAGCAGTACTTC. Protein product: CASSPRGRAFISYEQYF.

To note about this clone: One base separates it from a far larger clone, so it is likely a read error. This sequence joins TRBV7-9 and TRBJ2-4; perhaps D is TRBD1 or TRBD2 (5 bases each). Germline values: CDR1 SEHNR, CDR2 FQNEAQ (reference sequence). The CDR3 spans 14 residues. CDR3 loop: CASILGTAKNIQYF. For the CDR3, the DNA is TGTGCCAGCATCTTAGGGACGGCAAAAAACATTCAGTACTTC. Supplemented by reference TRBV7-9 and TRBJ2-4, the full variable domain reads DTGVSQNPRHKITKRGQNVTFRCDPISEHNRLYWYRQTLGQGPEFLTYFQNEAQLEKSRLLSDRFSAERPKGSFSTLEIQRTEQGDSAMYLCASILGTAKNIQYFGAGTRLSVL.

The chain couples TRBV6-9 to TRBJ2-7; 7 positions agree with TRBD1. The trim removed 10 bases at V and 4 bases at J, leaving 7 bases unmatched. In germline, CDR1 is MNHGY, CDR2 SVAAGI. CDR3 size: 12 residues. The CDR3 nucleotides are TGTGCCATAGACAGGGTCCGGTACGAGCAGTACTTC. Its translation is CAIDRVRYEQYF.

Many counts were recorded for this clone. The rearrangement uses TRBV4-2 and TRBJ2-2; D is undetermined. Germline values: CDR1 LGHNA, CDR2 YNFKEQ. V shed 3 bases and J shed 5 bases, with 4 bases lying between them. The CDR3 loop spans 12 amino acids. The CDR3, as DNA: TGTGCCAGCAGCCAGGGGACCGGGGAGCTGTTTTTT. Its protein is CASSQGTGELFF.